Below, 4 T cell receptor beta chains from the same sample are listed, as sequenced in a study of PD-1 blockade in classical Hodgkin lymphoma. The protocol was immunoSEQ multiplex PCR, while the TCRdb copy is restricted to in-frame clones and leaves out a portion. The table lists 15,000 to 20,000 clones, about 88% of them singletons, with under 7.5% in the top ten. The patients all showed relapse after autologous stem cell transplantation, while their brentuximab vedotin exposure varied. The sample was peripheral blood mononuclear cells (PBMCs), taken at baseline. The receptors come from a human donor with classical Hodgkin lymphoma.

This clone occurred once. The chain employs TRBV4-3 and TRBJ2-5; TRBD1 aligns across 10 bases. The DNA matches TRBJ2-7 better at its end, which makes the J call doubtful. CDR1 LGHNA and CDR2 YSLEER come from the germline V gene. The CDR3 totals 16 residues. Written as DNA, the CDR3 is TGCGCCAGCAGCCAAGATTTTTGGACAGGGGGGTACGAGCAGTACTTC. Protein product: CASSQDFWTGGYEQYF.

This sequence joins TRBV28 and TRBJ2-4, with D unresolved. V lost 5 bases and J 6 bases, leaving 14 bases between the germline ends. Germline-derived CDR1 and CDR2 are MDHEN and SYDVKM. The CDR3 is 14 residues long. CDR3 amino acids: CASSGPDRVNIQYF. CDR3 nucleotides: TGTGCCAGCAGTGGTCCCGATCGAGTAAACATTCAGTACTTC.

This clone was seen just once. The rearrangement joins TRBV11-1 to TRBJ2-1, with D hard to call. Germline lookup yields CDR1 SGHAT and CDR2 FQDESV (reference sequence). The CDR3 is 16 amino acids. Trimming pared 0 bases from V and 0 bases from J, leaving 9 bases between. CDR3 nucleotide sequence: TGTGCCAGCAGCTTAGCGGCCCTTCGCTCCTACAATGAGCAGTTCTTC. It is translated as CASSLAALRSYNEQFF. The full variable domain, rest sourced from reference TRBV11-1 and TRBJ2-1, is EAEVAQSPRYKITEKSQAVAFWCDPISGHATLYWYRQILGQGPELLVQFQDESVVDDSQLPKDRFSAERLKGVDSTLKIQPAELGDSAMYLCASSLAALRSYNEQFFGPGTRLTVL.

A single count supports this clone. J is TRBJ2-7 and V is TRBV5-6, with D perhaps TRBD1 or TRBD2 (5 bases each). Trimming took 4 bases from V and 1 from J, leaving 12 bases between them. This CDR3 has 14 residues. Germline V gives CDR1 SGHDT, CDR2 YYEEEE. Here the CDR3 DNA reads TGTGCCAGCAGCCCAGGGACGGGATCCTACGAGCAGTACTTC. Translating it yields CASSPGTGSYEQYF.